This TCR beta chain was documented in a study of shared clonotypes between healthy human individuals. Measured with immunoSEQ multiplex PCR; TCRdb has only the in-frame clones, and not every one. The sample has 1 million to 1.2 million clones, approximately 80% seen once. V dropped 5 bases and J dropped 5 bases, with 16 bases sitting between them. The CDR3 length is 15 residues. Germline CDR1 reads SGHTA; CDR2 reads FQGTGA. This clonotype was sampled from a man aged 18 to 35 in good health. Some clones in this sample may be carry-over from other donors' samples. Sequenced: memory CD4+ T cells from PBMCs. Subset: CD45RA-negative fraction. The genes are TRBV7-3 and TRBJ2-1, with D maybe TRBD2 (8 bases). The CDR3 sequence is CASSQGTAGDNEQFF. The CDR3 nucleotides are TGTGCCAGCAGCCAAGGGACAGCGGGAGACAATGAGCAGTTCTTC.